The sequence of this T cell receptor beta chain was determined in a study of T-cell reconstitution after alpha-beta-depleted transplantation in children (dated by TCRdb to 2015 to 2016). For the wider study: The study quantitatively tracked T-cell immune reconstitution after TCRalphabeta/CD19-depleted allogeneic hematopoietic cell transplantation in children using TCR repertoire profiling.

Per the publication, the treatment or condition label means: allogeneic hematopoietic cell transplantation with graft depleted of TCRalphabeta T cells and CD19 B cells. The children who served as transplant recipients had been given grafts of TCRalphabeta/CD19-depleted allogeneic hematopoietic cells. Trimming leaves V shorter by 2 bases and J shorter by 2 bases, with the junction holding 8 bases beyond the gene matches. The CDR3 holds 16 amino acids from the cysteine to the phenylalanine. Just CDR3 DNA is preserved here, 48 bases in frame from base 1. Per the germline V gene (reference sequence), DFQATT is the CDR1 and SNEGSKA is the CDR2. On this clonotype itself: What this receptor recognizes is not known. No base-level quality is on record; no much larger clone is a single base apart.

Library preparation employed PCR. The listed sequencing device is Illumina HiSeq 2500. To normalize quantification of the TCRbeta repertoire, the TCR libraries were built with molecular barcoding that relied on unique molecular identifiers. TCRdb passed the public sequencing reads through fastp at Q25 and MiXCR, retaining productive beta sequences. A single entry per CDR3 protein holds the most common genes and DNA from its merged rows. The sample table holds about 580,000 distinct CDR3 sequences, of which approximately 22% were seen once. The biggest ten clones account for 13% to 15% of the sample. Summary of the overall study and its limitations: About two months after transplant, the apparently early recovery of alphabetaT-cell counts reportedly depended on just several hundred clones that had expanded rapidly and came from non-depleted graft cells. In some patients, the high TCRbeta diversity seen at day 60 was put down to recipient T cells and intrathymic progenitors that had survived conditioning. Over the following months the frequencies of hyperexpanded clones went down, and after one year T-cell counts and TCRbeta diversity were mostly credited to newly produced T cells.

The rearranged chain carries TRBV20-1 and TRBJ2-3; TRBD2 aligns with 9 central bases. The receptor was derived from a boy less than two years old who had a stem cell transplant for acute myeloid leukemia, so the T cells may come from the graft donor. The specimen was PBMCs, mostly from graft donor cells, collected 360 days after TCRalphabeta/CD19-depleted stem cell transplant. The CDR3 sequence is CSARFNSGGITDTQYF. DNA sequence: TGCAGTGCTAGATTTAATAGCGGGGGAATCACAGATACGCAGTATTTT.